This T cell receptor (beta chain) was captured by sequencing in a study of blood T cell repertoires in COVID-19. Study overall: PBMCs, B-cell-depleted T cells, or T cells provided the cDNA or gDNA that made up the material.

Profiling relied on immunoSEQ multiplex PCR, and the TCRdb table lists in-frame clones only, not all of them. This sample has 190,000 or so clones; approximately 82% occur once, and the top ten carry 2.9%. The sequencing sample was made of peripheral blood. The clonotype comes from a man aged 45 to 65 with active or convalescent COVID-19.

As DNA, the CDR3 is TGTGCCAGCAGCTTAGTTTCAGACACGCGGGGCACCCAGTACTTC. This codes for CASSLVSDTRGTQYF. This chain uses TRBV7-6 with TRBJ2-5; D may be TRBD2 (6 bases). The germline V and J ends were trimmed by 1 base and 8 bases, with 17 bases remaining between them. The CDR3 has 15 amino acids. CDR1 and CDR2 from the germline V gene are SGHVS and FNYEAQ.